The subject of this entry is one T cell receptor beta chain. This sample is drawn from a study of blood T cell repertoires in COVID-19. Only in-frame clones appear in the TCRdb table, and some are missing; sequencing was by immunoSEQ multiplex PCR. The sample holds 100,000 to 150,000 clones, about 88% seen once. This TCR was recovered from a woman at least 80 years old with acute or convalescent COVID-19. Sequencing was performed on peripheral blood.

The CDR3 DNA sequence: TGCAGTGCTAGTGCTCCTCCGGGACAGGGGATGAGAAGTTACGAGCAGTACTTC. It specifies CSASAPPGQGMRSYEQYF. The genes are TRBV20-1 and TRBJ2-7; 10 bases are shared with TRBD1. Germline V lookup: CDR1 DFQATT, CDR2 SNEGSKA (reference sequence). The CDR3 is 18 amino acids. After removal of 3 bases from V and 4 bases from J, the junction contained 18 bases not matched to a gene.